The entry below describes one T cell receptor (beta chain). Germline V CDR1 and CDR2: SGHNT, YYREEE (reference sequence). The CDR3 covers 16 residues. With 0 bases clipped from V and 3 bases from J, the junction kept 5 bases outside the gene matches. This entry is derived from a study of cytomegalovirus exposure and HLA in healthy donors. The PCR was carried out with 60 Vbeta primers and 13 Jbeta primers. Repertoires were generated with immunoSEQ multiplex PCR, while TCRdb's copy carries only in-frame clones and drops some. The sample includes 210,000 or so clones, approximately 81% seen only once; the top ten take 0.2% to 0.3%.

This sequence originates from a girl aged 2-10 years in good health and CMV-seronegative. The sequencing input was PBMCs. The chain employs TRBV5-4 and TRBJ2-1, with 8 positions matching TRBD2. This CDR3 is CASSLVGGGIYNEQFF. The CDR3 DNA follows: TGTGCCAGCAGCTTGGTCGGCGGGGGGATCTACAATGAGCAGTTCTTC.